A single sample gave rise to the 17 T cell receptor beta chains below, sequenced in a study of T cell changes during pregnancy in multiple sclerosis. The assay was immunoSEQ multiplex PCR, and TCRdb's table has in-frame clones only and misses some. The sample has some 46,000 clones, 92% seen once. This material consisted of peripheral blood, taken in the third trimester of pregnancy. The receptor source for this set is a female donor with multiple sclerosis, enrolled in a pregnancy study.

This clone was seen a handful of times. The chain recombines TRBV18 with TRBJ1-1; 7 bases map to TRBD1. The CDR3 covers 15 residues. J gave up 0 bases and V 6 bases, and 7 bases lay outside the gene matches. Germline-derived CDR1 and CDR2 are KGHSH and LQKENI. As DNA, the CDR3 is TGTGCCAGCTCCCGCCTGACAGGGATGAACACTGAAGCTTTCTTT. Its protein is CASSRLTGMNTEAFF. The whole variable domain, filled in from reference TRBV18 and TRBJ1-1, reads NAGVMQNPRHLVRRRGQEARLRCSPMKGHSHVYWYRQLPEEGLKFMVYLQKENIIDESGMPKERFSAEFPKEGPSILRIQQVVRGDSAAYFCASSRLTGMNTEAFFGQGTRLTVV.

In its sample, this clone was seen once. The chain carries TRBV7-2 and TRBJ2-7; a weak D match, TRBD2 (6 bases). Looked up from germline, CDR1 is SGHTA and CDR2 is FQGNSA. Trimming took off 3 bases at V and 0 bases at J, with 9 bases between the two ends. CDR3 length equals 14 residues. The CDR3 region is CASSFGGNSYEQYF. In nucleotides, the CDR3 is TGTGCCAGCAGCTTTGGCGGGAACTCCTACGAGCAGTACTTC.

This clone has only one observation. The V gene is TRBV4-2, the J gene TRBJ2-7, with D possibly TRBD2 on 6 matching bases. V dropped 6 bases and J dropped 3 bases, with 24 bases sitting between them. Germline V CDR1 and CDR2: LGHNA, YNFKEQ. The CDR3 has 17 amino acids. CDR3 amino acids: CASSHQSQRRGLYEQYF. The DNA of the CDR3 is TGTGCCAGCAGTCACCAGTCCCAACGGAGGGGCCTCTACGAGCAGTACTTC.

The chain uses TRBV7-9 and TRBJ2-7; D is perhaps TRBD1 (5 bases). CDR1 and CDR2 (germline): SEHNR, FQNEAQ (reference sequence). This CDR3 has 14 residues. The V gene lost 4 bases and the J gene lost 0 bases, with 10 bases spanning the gap. Here the CDR3 reads CASSSSRVSYEQYF. DNA for the CDR3: TGTGCCAGCAGCTCGAGCAGGGTCTCCTACGAGCAGTACTTC.

The chain links TRBV10-3 to TRBJ1-4; D not resolved. CDR3 length equals 13 residues. Per the germline V gene, CDR1 is ENHRY and CDR2 is SYGVKD. Trimming removed 11 bases at V and 3 bases at J, with 13 bases between. The CDR3 region is CASRRGSNEKLFF. CDR3 sequence (DNA): TGTGCCTCGAGGCGGGGTTCTAATGAAAAACTGTTTTTT.

This sequence joins TRBV4-3 and TRBJ1-4; 10 nucleotides line up with TRBD1. With 0 bases clipped from V and 8 bases from J, the junction kept 9 bases outside the gene matches. Germline assignment: CDR1 LGHNA and CDR2 YSLEER. The CDR3 is 17 residues long. In DNA, the CDR3 is TGCGCCAGCAGCCAAGATGGGACAGGGGCAGGAAAGGAAAAACTGTTTTTT. This encodes CASSQDGTGAGKEKLFF.

The CDR3 loop is CASSSGTAHQPQHF. The CDR3 DNA reads as TGTGCCAGCAGTTCTGGGACAGCTCATCAGCCCCAGCATTTT. The chain joins TRBV6-5 to TRBJ1-5; 7 bases line up with TRBD1. Trimming removed 4 bases from V and 5 bases from J; junction bases left unmatched: 5. The CDR3 extends over 14 amino acids. Germline V lookup: CDR1 MNHEY, CDR2 SVGAGI.

This clone was picked up one time. The chain employs TRBV7-2 and TRBJ2-1, with D perhaps TRBD1 (6 bases). Germline CDR1 is SGHTA and CDR2 is FQGNSA. CDR3 size: 12 residues. V was cut by 5 bases and J by 13 bases, with 15 bases left in between. Here the CDR3 reads CASSPRGFSQFF. In DNA form, the CDR3 reads TGTGCCAGCAGCCCTAGGGGGTTTAGCCAGTTCTTC.

This rearrangement joins TRBV2 to TRBJ2-5, with 8 bases that match TRBD2. CDR3 length equals 15 residues. Trimming at V came to 2 bases and at J to 2 bases, leaving 4 bases not matched to a gene. CDR1 and CDR2 from the germline V gene are SNHLY and FYNNEI. The CDR3 loop reads CASSEISSGQETQYF. CDR3 DNA sequence: TGTGCCAGCAGTGAAATATCTAGCGGGCAAGAGACCCAGTACTTC.

The V and J genes are TRBV19 and TRBJ1-5; tentative D call: TRBD1 (5 bases). The CDR3 extends over 16 amino acids. Trimming took off 3 bases at V and 4 bases at J, with 16 bases between the two ends. Germline V gene lookup returns CDR1 LNHDA and CDR2 SQIVND (reference sequence). This chain's CDR3 is CASSISDILSNQPQHF. The CDR3 DNA sequence: TGTGCCAGTAGTATTTCGGACATCCTGTCAAATCAGCCCCAGCATTTT.

This clone was recorded once. The V gene is TRBV28, the J gene TRBJ2-7; 7 bases agree with TRBD2. V shed 5 bases, J shed 0 bases, and the junction held 10 bases outside the gene matches. Germline assignment: CDR1 MDHEN and CDR2 SYDVKM. The CDR3 is made up of 16 amino acids. CDR3 nucleotide sequence: TGTGCCAGCAGTCGGCAGAGGCTAGCGGCCTCCTACGAGCAGTACTTC. It specifies CASSRQRLAASYEQYF.

This chain joins TRBV5-6 and TRBJ1-4; tentatively, D is TRBD1 (5 bases). The V gene's germline CDR1 is SGHDT and CDR2 YYEEEE. Trimming shortened V by 1 base and J by 1 base, and 17 bases separated the two germline ends. This CDR3 spans 18 amino acids. This CDR3 reads CASSLLGGKEITNEKLFF. The CDR3 DNA reads as TGTGCCAGCAGCTTGTTGGGGGGGAAGGAGATAACTAATGAAAAACTGTTTTTT.

The chain uses TRBV4-3 and TRBJ2-7, with 8 positions matching TRBD2. Germline lookup yields CDR1 LGHNA and CDR2 YSLEER. The length of the CDR3 is 15 residues. V lost 0 bases to trimming and J lost 1 base; unmatched junction nucleotides: 2. In nucleotides, the CDR3 is TGCGCCAGCAGCCAAGATAGCGGGGTATCCTACGAGCAGTACTTC. Translation: CASSQDSGVSYEQYF.

The V gene is TRBV7-9, the J gene TRBJ2-4; 7 bases map to TRBD1. CDR1 SEHNR and CDR2 FQNEAQ come from the germline V gene (reference sequence). The CDR3 runs to 15 residues. V was pared by 5 bases and J by 0 bases, with 4 bases of the junction left unmatched. For the CDR3, the DNA is TGTGCCAGCAGCGACACAGGGGTAGCCAAAAACATTCAGTACTTC. Residues: CASSDTGVAKNIQYF.

V gene TRBV28 combines with J gene TRBJ2-6, with 10 bases aligning to TRBD1. The J segment lost 1 base and the V segment lost 5 bases, leaving 2 bases of the junction unmatched. CDR3 length equals 16 residues. Germline CDR1 MDHEN, CDR2 SYDVKM. The CDR3 region is CASSRDRGSGANVLTF. CDR3 sequence (DNA): TGTGCCAGCAGTCGGGACAGGGGATCTGGGGCCAACGTCCTGACTTTC.

The chain uses TRBV2 and TRBJ2-7; weak D call: TRBD1 (7 bases). Trimming stripped 6 bases from V and 4 bases from J, with 16 bases between. The germline V gene has CDR1 SNHLY and CDR2 FYNNEI. CDR3 length: 14 residues. The DNA of the CDR3 is TGTGCCAGCAGCCCCAGGGGGGAGGTGTACGAGCAGTACTTC. It encodes CASSPRGEVYEQYF.

The chain uses TRBV7-9 and TRBJ2-2; tentative D call: TRBD2 (6 bases). The V and J ends lost 5 bases and 1 base respectively, with 14 bases between them. The length of the CDR3 is 16 residues. CDR1 is SEHNR, CDR2 FQNEAQ, per germline (reference sequence). CDR3 loop: CASSLPSAVNTGELFF. The CDR3 nucleotides are TGTGCCAGCAGCCTCCCTAGCGCAGTGAACACCGGGGAGCTGTTTTTT.